Each of the 27 T cell receptor beta chains below was sequenced from the same sample in a study of T cells in women clearing cervical HPV infection. Only in-frame clones appear in the TCRdb table, and some are missing; sequencing was by immunoSEQ multiplex PCR. The sample table sets out 45,000 to 55,000 clones. The sample consisted of blood buffy coat. These receptors came from a woman between 18 and 70 years old with a cervical HPV16 infection that either progressed to CIN3+ or cleared (not recorded which).

With respect to this clone: The read terminates 3 residues ahead of where the CDR3 ends, so the germline J gene completes it. The chain combines TRBV30 with TRBJ2-1; tentative D call: TRBD2 (6 bases). Deletions cut 6 bases from V and 9 bases from J, with 12 bases between. Germline CDR1 and CDR2: GTSNPN and SVGIG (reference sequence). This CDR3 spans 11 amino acids. The DNA read from the CDR3 is TGTGCCTGCCCCGGGACTTCTGAG. It yields the protein CACPGTSE. The entire CDR3 protein reads CACPGTSEQFF.

CDR3 bases read: TGTGCCAGCAGCCAACGGACAGGGGACAATGAG. As protein: CASSQRTGDNE. The CDR3 in full is CASSQRTGDNEQFF. V usage is TRBV11-1 and J usage is TRBJ2-1, with 9 bases matching TRBD1. With the read ending 3 residues before the CDR3 end, the germline J gene is used to fill in that end. CDR1 and CDR2 from the germline V gene are SGHAT and FQDESV (reference sequence). The junction had 4 bases not matched to a gene; V was cut back by 5 bases and J by 5 bases. The CDR3 is 14 amino acids.

Comment on this clone: The read finishes 3 residues shy of the CDR3 end, and the germline J gene is used to complete it. This sequence joins TRBV20-1 and TRBJ1-2; 8 bases match TRBD1. This CDR3 region has 14 residues. With 5 bases clipped from V and 7 bases from J, the junction kept 12 bases outside the gene matches. Germline CDR1 reads DFQATT; CDR2 reads SNEGSKA (reference sequence). Partial CDR3 DNA: TGCAGTGCTTTGACAGGGGTGCTCTCGAGTGGC. Encoded protein: CSALTGVLSSG. The complete CDR3 reads CSALTGVLSSGYTF.

Comment on this clone: The read stops 3 residues short of the end of the CDR3; the missing end is completed from the germline J gene. The J gene is TRBJ2-2, the V gene TRBV20-1, with D perhaps TRBD2 (6 bases). Trimming pared 3 bases from V and 6 bases from J, leaving 17 bases between. The CDR3 sequence is 15 residues long. The germline V gene encodes CDR1 DFQATT and CDR2 SNEGSKA (reference sequence). CDR3 DNA (partial): TGCAGTGCTAGGGTTATTCCTAGCGTTTCCGGGGAG. It yields the protein CSARVIPSVSGE. The CDR3 in its entirety is CSARVIPSVSGELFF.

As to this clone: The read ends 3 residues early relative to the CDR3; the germline J gene fills the gap. This rearrangement joins TRBV11-3 to TRBJ2-5, with D perhaps matching TRBD1 (5 bases). The V end was cut by 6 bases, the J end by 1 base, with 15 bases between. Per germline, CDR1 SGHNT and CDR2 YENEEA. This CDR3 contains 15 residues. Here the CDR3 reads CASSKLGEGQETQYF. The covered CDR3 bases are TGTGCCAGCAGTAAATTAGGGGAAGGCCAAGAGACC.

CDR3 DNA (partial): TGTGCCAGCAGACCTCTTAACCCGCTCGGTACG. Translation gives CASRPLNPLGT. The CDR3 in its entirety is CASRPLNPLGTQYF. The chain combines TRBV6-2 or TRBV6-3 with TRBJ2-3, with D unclear. The read finishes 3 residues shy of the CDR3 end, and the germline J gene is used to complete it. The germline CDR1 and CDR2 sequences are MNHEY and SVGEGT. This CDR3 region has 14 residues. V was clipped by 6 bases and J by 8 bases, with 18 bases between them.

For this clone: The read comes to an end 3 residues before the CDR3 does, leaving the germline J gene to fill in the end. The chain employs TRBV5-4 and TRBJ2-7; weak D call: TRBD2 (6 bases). V lost 0 bases, J lost 0 bases, and 13 bases lay in between. Per the germline V gene, CDR1 is SGHNT and CDR2 is YYREEE (reference sequence). This CDR3 region has 16 residues. Incomplete CDR3 DNA: TGTGCCAGCAGCTTGGGGGGGGTACTGAGCTCCTACGAG. Translating it yields CASSLGGVLSSYE. The whole CDR3 reads CASSLGGVLSSYEQYF.

The CDR3 reads CASSDFVTGNYGYTF. Incomplete CDR3 DNA: TGTGCCAGCAGTGACTTCGTCACAGGAAACTATGGC. The chain joins TRBV6-1 to TRBJ1-2; TRBD1 might be the D (5 bases). The read terminates 3 residues before the CDR3 end, so the remaining end is supplied by the germline J gene. The germline CDR1 and CDR2 sequences are MNHNS and SASEGT. There are 15 residues in the CDR3. V was clipped by 3 bases and J by 2 bases, with 13 bases between them.

Regarding this clone: The read ends 3 residues early relative to the CDR3; the germline J gene fills the gap. The V and J genes are TRBV30 and TRBJ1-3; D unclear. The CDR3 contains 11 residues. Germline CDR1 reads GTSNPN; CDR2 reads SVGIG (reference sequence). V gave up 6 bases and J gave up 4 bases, with 7 bases separating them. The CDR3 DNA, read in part, is TGTGCCTGCCTCCAGGGAAACACC. Translated, it gives CACLQGNT. The whole CDR3 is CACLQGNTIYF.

Notes on this clone: The read ends 3 residues before the CDR3 terminus; that terminus is restored from the germline J gene. The V and J genes are TRBV20-1 and TRBJ1-2; D ambiguous. CDR1 and CDR2 (germline): DFQATT, SNEGSKA (reference sequence). Trimming cost V 7 bases and J 2 bases, with 8 bases left between them. The CDR3 extends over 11 amino acids. The covered CDR3 bases are TGCAGTGTACGGGGAAACTATGGC. It is translated as CSVRGNYG. The whole CDR3 sequence is CSVRGNYGYTF.

The CDR3 reads CASSTTSGSEQYF. The CDR3 bases that were read are TGTGCCAGCAGCACCACTAGCGGGAGCGAG. The chain links TRBV5-4 to TRBJ2-7; 11 nucleotides match TRBD2. The sequenced fragment ends 3 residues before the CDR3 boundary, so the rest is inferred from the germline J gene. From germline, CDR1 is SGHNT and CDR2 YYREEE (reference sequence). The CDR3 contains 13 residues. V shed 4 bases and J 6 bases; nucleotides not matched to a gene: 3.

A remark on this clone: The sequenced fragment ends 3 residues before the CDR3 boundary, so the rest is inferred from the germline J gene. The rearrangement joins TRBV7-6 to TRBJ2-1; D may be TRBD2 (7 bases). Trimming stripped 6 bases from V and 6 bases from J, with 21 bases between. Looked up from germline, CDR1 is SGHVS and CDR2 is FNYEAQ. The CDR3 spans 16 residues. The CDR3 loop reads CASSQKGGIGANEQFF. The part of the CDR3 DNA that was read is TGTGCCAGCAGTCAGAAGGGGGGGATAGGTGCCAATGAG.

Worth noting for this clone: The sequenced fragment ends 3 residues before the CDR3 boundary, so the rest is inferred from the germline J gene. This chain links TRBV20-1 with TRBJ1-4, with D possibly matching TRBD1 (6 bases). Germline V gene data show CDR1 as DFQATT and CDR2 as SNEGSKA (reference sequence). CDR3 length equals 15 residues. V was cut by 2 bases and J by 8 bases, with 18 bases left in between. The CDR3 protein is CSARPLQGVGEKLFF. Partial CDR3 DNA: TGCAGTGCTAGACCGCTACAGGGAGTTGGGGAAAAA.

As regards this clone: The CDR3 goes on 3 residues after the read ends, and that part is filled in from the germline J gene. The chain joins TRBV13 to TRBJ1-1; D may be TRBD1 (5 bases). Trimming shortened V by 5 bases and J by 1 base, and 8 bases separated the two germline ends. This CDR3 spans 13 amino acids. Looked up from germline, CDR1 is PRHDT and CDR2 is FYEKMQ (reference sequence). The DNA read from the CDR3 is TGTGCCAGCAGCCCCCAGGGGAACACTGAA. This translates into CASSPQGNTE. The whole CDR3 region reads CASSPQGNTEAFF.

Comment on this clone: The missing CDR3 end, 3 residues past where the read stops, is filled in from the germline J gene. The chain uses TRBV20-1 and TRBJ2-1; the match to TRBD2 covers 11 bases. The CDR3 runs to 19 residues. Per the germline V gene, CDR1 is DFQATT and CDR2 is SNEGSKA (reference sequence). Germline trimming cut 0 bases from V and 0 bases from J; bases unmatched to any gene: 10. The CDR3 reads CSARDRDSGGVSSYNEQFF. The sequenced CDR3 bases are TGCAGTGCTAGAGATCGGGATAGCGGGGGGGTTAGCTCCTACAATGAG.

Concerning this clone: The read is 3 residues too short to cover the CDR3 end, so that end is filled in from the germline J gene. J is TRBJ1-3 and V is TRBV5-1; perhaps TRBD1 as D (5 bases). Germline CDR1 SGHRS, CDR2 YFSETQ. Trimming removed 0 bases from V and 0 bases from J, with 22 bases in between. This CDR3 has 20 residues. The CDR3 loop reads CASSLEGRDSSTPSGNTIYF. The CDR3 bases that were read are TGCGCCAGCAGCTTGGAGGGCAGGGATTCAAGTACACCCTCTGGAAACACC.

On this clone itself: Sequencing ends 3 residues short of the CDR3 end; the germline J gene provides the rest. This chain links TRBV28 with TRBJ2-3; 10 bases line up with TRBD2. The V gene's germline CDR1 is MDHEN and CDR2 SYDVKM. This CDR3 region has 12 residues. This CDR3 is CASSSGLAAQYF. CDR3 DNA (partial): TGTGCCAGCAGTTCTGGACTAGCGGCG. Drawing the rest from reference TRBV28 and TRBJ2-3, the complete variable domain is DVKVTQSSRYLVKRTGEKVFLECVQDMDHENMFWYRQDPGLGLRLIYFSYDVKMKEKGDIPEGYSVSREKKERFSLILESASTNQTSMYLCASSSGLAAQYFGPGTRLTVL.

This chain's CDR3 is CSSPSTGHYGYTF. Incomplete CDR3 DNA: TGCAGTTCTCCATCGACAGGCCACTATGGC. The chain combines TRBV20-1 with TRBJ1-2; weak D call: TRBD1 (6 bases). The CDR3 goes on 3 residues after the read ends, and that part is filled in from the germline J gene. Looked up from germline, CDR1 is DFQATT and CDR2 is SNEGSKA (reference sequence). The CDR3 extends over 13 amino acids. Trimming removed 8 bases from V and 3 bases from J, with 16 bases in between.

With regard to this clone: The CDR3 goes on 3 residues after the read ends, and that part is filled in from the germline J gene. The V call is TRBV20-1, the J call TRBJ1-5; possibly TRBD1 for D (5 bases). The CDR3 totals 13 residues. Looked up from germline, CDR1 is DFQATT and CDR2 is SNEGSKA (reference sequence). Trimming pared 6 bases from V and 5 bases from J, leaving 14 bases between. Incomplete CDR3 DNA: TGCAGTGCCCGCATGGACACTCATCAGCCC. Translating gives CSARMDTHQP. In full, the CDR3 is CSARMDTHQPQHF.

Remarks on this clone: From the germline J gene comes the end of the CDR3, since the read stops 3 residues before it. V gene TRBV7-9 combines with J gene TRBJ2-1; the D is unclear. Germline CDR1 reads SEHNR; CDR2 reads FQNEAQ (reference sequence). Trimming stripped 1 base from V and 3 bases from J, with 7 bases between. The CDR3 loop spans 14 amino acids. The sequenced CDR3 bases are TGTGCCAGCAGCTTAGGGCAGTACTACAATGAG. Its protein is CASSLGQYYNE. The entire CDR3 is CASSLGQYYNEQFF.

As for this clone: The read halts 3 residues ahead of the CDR3 end, with the missing end drawn from the germline J gene. J is TRBJ1-4 and V is TRBV15; D unclear. This CDR3 comprises 13 residues. V was pared by 8 bases and J by 4 bases, with 11 bases between. Germline loops: CDR1 LNHNV, CDR2 YYDKDF (reference sequence). The CDR3 loop reads CATLRHYNEKLFF. The DNA read from the CDR3 is TGTGCCACCTTACGACATTATAATGAAAAA.

Points on this clone: The sequence runs out 3 residues before the end of the CDR3; the remainder is reconstructed from the germline J gene. V and J are TRBV4-2 and TRBJ2-7, with TRBD2 as a possible D gene (5 bases). Germline CDR1 is LGHNA and CDR2 is YNFKEQ. Trimming left V 4 bases short and J 5 bases short, with 15 bases between. The CDR3 contains 14 residues. The CDR3 here is CASSPGRGVHEQYF. CDR3 DNA (partial): TGTGCCAGCAGCCCGGGGAGAGGCGTCCACGAG.

Regarding this clone: The read terminates 3 residues ahead of where the CDR3 ends, so the germline J gene completes it. The chain employs TRBV6-2 or TRBV6-3 and TRBJ2-7, with a possible D match to TRBD2 (6 bases). The CDR3 has 12 residues. Germline CDR1 is MNHEY and CDR2 is SVGEGT. Trimming cost V 4 bases and J 6 bases, with 10 bases left between them. CDR3 bases read: TGTGCCAGCAGTTCGGGACTTATCGAG. Residues: CASSSGLIE. The entire CDR3 is CASSSGLIEQYF.

Comments on this clone: The read terminates 3 residues before the CDR3 end, so the remaining end is supplied by the germline J gene. The chain couples TRBV4-1 to TRBJ2-7; 8 bases are shared with TRBD2. CDR3 length equals 16 residues. Trimming took 5 bases from V and 4 from J; bases not matched to a gene: 13. Germline loops: CDR1 MGHRA, CDR2 YSYEKL. CDR3 residues: CASSMPRGSGIYEQYF. Partial CDR3 DNA: TGCGCCAGCAGCATGCCAAGGGGTAGCGGGATATACGAG.

As concerns this clone: The read terminates 3 residues ahead of where the CDR3 ends, so the germline J gene completes it. This chain links TRBV28 with TRBJ2-3, with TRBD1 matching 12 bases. The CDR3 contains 16 residues. The ends lost 3 bases at V and 4 bases at J; junction bases unmatched: 5. From germline, CDR1 is MDHEN and CDR2 SYDVKM. The CDR3 spells CASSFTGTGGPDTQYF. CDR3 DNA (partial): TGTGCCAGCAGTTTCACCGGGACAGGGGGCCCAGATACG.

In the case of this clone: The read terminates 3 residues before the CDR3 end, so the remaining end is supplied by the germline J gene. The chain has TRBV7-8 and TRBJ1-4, with D possibly matching TRBD1 (6 bases). The germline gives CDR1 SGHVS, CDR2 FQNEAQ. CDR3 length equals 15 residues. Trimming cost V 5 bases and J 3 bases, with 13 bases left between them. CDR3 in amino acids: CASSPHRESNEKLFF. The sequenced part of the CDR3 DNA is TGTGCCAGCAGCCCCCACAGGGAATCTAATGAAAAA. The whole variable domain, remainder taken from reference TRBV7-8 and TRBJ1-4, is GAGVSQSPRYKVAKRGQDVALRCDPISGHVSLFWYQQALGQGPEFLTYFQNEAQLDKSGLPSDRFFAERPEGSVSTLKIQRTQQEDSAVYLCASSPHRESNEKLFFGSGTQLSVL.

In the case of this clone: The read gets to within 3 residues of the CDR3 end, and the germline J gene fills in the rest. The chain has TRBV5-6 and TRBJ1-5, with 7 nucleotides matching TRBD1. Per germline, CDR1 SGHDT and CDR2 YYEEEE. The CDR3 has 15 residues. Trimming at V came to 4 bases and at J to 2 bases, leaving 6 bases not matched to a gene. The CDR3 spells CASSLRGLGNQPQHF. The CDR3 bases that were read are TGTGCCAGCAGCCTAAGGGGGCTCGGCAATCAGCCC.